This TCR beta chain appears in the sequencing data of a study of TIL therapy for anti-PD-1-resistant metastatic lung cancer. The overall study: Median tumor mutation burden was under 1.6 mutations per megabase. General observations from the study: Many TIL product clones were absent from baseline tumor, suggesting clonal contraction.

Trimming at V came to 7 bases and at J to 1 base, leaving 7 bases not matched to a gene. CDR1 is LGHNT and CDR2 is FRNRAP in the germline V gene. CDR3 size: 15 residues. As to time point: pre-treatment sample, taken before nivolumab and TIL therapy. Pleural nodules or supraclavicular lymph nodes made up most of the excised metastases sampled. Tumors were harvested before any PD-1/PD-L1 blockade. Regarding this clone: Its antigen is currently unknown.

Sequencing used immunoSEQ v3. Produced via immunoSEQ multiplex PCR; TCRdb's table is partial and in-frame only. Among about 100,000 clones listed, about three fifths were seen once. The origin of this receptor is a person aged 25 to 85 with non-small cell lung cancer. The sequencing used tumor tissue, collected at baseline. The chain has TRBV12-5 and TRBJ2-5, with 9 bases that match TRBD1. The CDR3 loop reads CASVAGTGPQETQYF. The CDR3 DNA is TGTGCTAGTGTCGCCGGGACAGGGCCCCAAGAGACCCAGTACTTC. The whole variable domain, filled in from reference TRBV12-5 and TRBJ2-5, reads DARVTQTPRHKVTEMGQEVTMRCQPILGHNTVFWYRQTMMQGLELLAYFRNRAPLDDSGMPKDRFSAEMPDATLATLKIQPSEPRDSAVYFCASVAGTGPQETQYFGPGTRLLVL.